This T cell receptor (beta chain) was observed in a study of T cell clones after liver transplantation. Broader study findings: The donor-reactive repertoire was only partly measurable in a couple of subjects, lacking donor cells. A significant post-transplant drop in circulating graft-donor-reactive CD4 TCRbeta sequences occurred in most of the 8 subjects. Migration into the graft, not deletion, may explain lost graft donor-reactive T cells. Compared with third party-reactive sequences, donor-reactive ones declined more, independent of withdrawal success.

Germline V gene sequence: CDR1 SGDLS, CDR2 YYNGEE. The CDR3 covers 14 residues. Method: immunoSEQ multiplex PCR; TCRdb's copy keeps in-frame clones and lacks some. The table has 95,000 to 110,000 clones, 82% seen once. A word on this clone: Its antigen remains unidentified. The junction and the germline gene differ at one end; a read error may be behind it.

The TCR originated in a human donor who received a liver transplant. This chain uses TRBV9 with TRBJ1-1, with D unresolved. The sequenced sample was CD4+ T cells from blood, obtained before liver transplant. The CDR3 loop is CASSHLDDGFEMIF. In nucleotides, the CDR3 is TGTGCCAGCAGCCATCTAGACGACGGCTTTGAGATGATCTTT.